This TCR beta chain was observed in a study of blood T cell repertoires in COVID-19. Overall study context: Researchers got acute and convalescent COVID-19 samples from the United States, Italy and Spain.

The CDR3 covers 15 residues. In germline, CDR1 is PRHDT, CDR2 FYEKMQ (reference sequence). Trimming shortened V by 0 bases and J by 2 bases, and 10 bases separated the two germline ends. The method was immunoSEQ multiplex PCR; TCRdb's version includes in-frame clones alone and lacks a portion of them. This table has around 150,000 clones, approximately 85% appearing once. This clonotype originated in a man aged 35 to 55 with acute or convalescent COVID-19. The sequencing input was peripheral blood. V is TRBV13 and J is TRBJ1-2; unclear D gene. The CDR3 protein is CASSLGRGGNYGYTF. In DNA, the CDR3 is TGTGCCAGCAGCTTAGGACGAGGAGGCAACTATGGCTACACCTTC.